This T cell receptor beta chain was captured by sequencing in a study of cytomegalovirus exposure and HLA in healthy donors. Study findings and constraints: For cytomegalovirus status, the classifier reportedly gave diagnoses with high specificity and sensitivity. HLA restriction was apparent for most CMV-associated TCR beta chains in a later analysis.

For this clone: The antigen remains undetermined.

Researchers ran the PCR with 60 Vbeta and 13 Jbeta primers. The method was immunoSEQ multiplex PCR; TCRdb's version includes in-frame clones alone and lacks a portion of them. Its table records 75,000 to 80,000 clones. The TCR sequence derives from a man aged 18 to 35 in good health and CMV-seropositive. Material: PBMCs.

CDR3 nucleotides: TGTGCCAGTAGTATAGTACGGGGGGACAACTATGGCTACACCTTC. This sequence encodes CASSIVRGDNYGYTF. The chain employs TRBV19 and TRBJ1-2, with D perhaps TRBD1 (5 bases). CDR1 and CDR2 from the germline V gene are LNHDA and SQIVND (reference sequence). The CDR3 contains 15 residues. V shed 1 base and J shed 2 bases, with 11 bases lying between them. The whole variable domain, filled in from reference TRBV19 and TRBJ1-2, reads DGGITQSPKYLFRKEGQNVTLSCEQNLNHDAMYWYRQDPGQGLRLIYYSQIVNDFQKGDIAEGYSVSREKKESFPLTVTSAQKNPTAFYLCASSIVRGDNYGYTFGSGTRLTVV.